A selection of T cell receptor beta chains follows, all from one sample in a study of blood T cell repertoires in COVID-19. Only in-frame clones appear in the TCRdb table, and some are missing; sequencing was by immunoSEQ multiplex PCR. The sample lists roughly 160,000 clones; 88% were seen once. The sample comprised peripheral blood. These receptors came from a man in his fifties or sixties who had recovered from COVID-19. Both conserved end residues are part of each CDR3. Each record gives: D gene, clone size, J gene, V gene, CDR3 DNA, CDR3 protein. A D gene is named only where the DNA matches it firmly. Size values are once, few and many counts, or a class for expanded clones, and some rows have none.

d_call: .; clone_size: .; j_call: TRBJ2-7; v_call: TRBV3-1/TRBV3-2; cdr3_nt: TGTGCCAGCAGCCCAGAGGGGCGGGAGCAGTACTTC; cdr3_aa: CASSPEGREQYF
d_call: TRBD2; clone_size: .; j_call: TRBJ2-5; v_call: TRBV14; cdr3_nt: TGTGCCAGCAGCCTCACTCCCGTCCTAGCGGGAGTCGGAGAGACCCAGTACTTC; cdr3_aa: CASSLTPVLAGVGETQYF
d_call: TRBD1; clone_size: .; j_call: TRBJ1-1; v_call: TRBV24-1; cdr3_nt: TGTGCCACCAGTGATTCCGGGACAGGGCAGAGCACTGAAGCTTTCTTT; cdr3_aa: CATSDSGTGQSTEAFF
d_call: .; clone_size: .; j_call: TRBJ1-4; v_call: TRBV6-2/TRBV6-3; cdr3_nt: TGTGCCAGCAGTTACGGGGCAGAAAATGAAAAACTGTTTTTT; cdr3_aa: CASSYGAENEKLFF
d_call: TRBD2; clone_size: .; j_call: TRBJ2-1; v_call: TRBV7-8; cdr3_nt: TGTGCCAGCAGCCCGCCGGGACTAGCGGGCAATGAGCAGTTCTTC; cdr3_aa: CASSPPGLAGNEQFF
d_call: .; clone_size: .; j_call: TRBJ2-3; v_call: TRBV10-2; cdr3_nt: TGCGCCACCCTAGACTTCACAGATACGCAGTATTTT; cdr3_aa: CATLDFTDTQYF
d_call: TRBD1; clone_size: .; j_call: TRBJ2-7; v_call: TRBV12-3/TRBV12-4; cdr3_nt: TGTGCCAGCAGTACCATGACAGGGGGCGAGCAGTACTTC; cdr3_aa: CASSTMTGGEQYF
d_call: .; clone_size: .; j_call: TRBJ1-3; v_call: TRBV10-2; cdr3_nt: TGCGCCAGCAGCATGGGAGGGACCATATATTTT; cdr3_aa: CASSMGGTIYF
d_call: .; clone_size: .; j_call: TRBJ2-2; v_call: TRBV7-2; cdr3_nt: TGTGCCAGCTCTGGGGGGGCAACCGGGGAGCTGTTTTTT; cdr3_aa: CASSGGATGELFF
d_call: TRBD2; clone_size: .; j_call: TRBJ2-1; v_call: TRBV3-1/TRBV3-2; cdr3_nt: TGTGCCAGCAGCCTCCGGACTAGCGGGGGCTTGTACAATGAGCAGTTCTTC; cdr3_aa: CASSLRTSGGLYNEQFF
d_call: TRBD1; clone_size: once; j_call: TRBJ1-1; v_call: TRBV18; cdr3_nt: TGTGCCAGCCAGGGACAGGCCACAAACACTGAAGCTTTCTTT; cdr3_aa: CASQGQATNTEAFF
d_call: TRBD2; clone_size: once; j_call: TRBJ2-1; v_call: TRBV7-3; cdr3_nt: TGTGCCAGCAGCTTATCTAGGGGAGGGACCTACAATGAGCAGTTCTTC; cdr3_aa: CASSLSRGGTYNEQFF
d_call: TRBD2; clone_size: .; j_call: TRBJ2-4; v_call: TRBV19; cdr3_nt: TGTGCCAGTGGTACTAGCGGGAGGGGGACCAAAAACATTCAGTACTTC; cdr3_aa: CASGTSGRGTKNIQYF
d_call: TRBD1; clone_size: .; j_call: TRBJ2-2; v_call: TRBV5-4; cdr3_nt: TGTGCCAGCAGCTCCGGGACAGGGCACACCGGGGAGCTGTTTTTT; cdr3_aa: CASSSGTGHTGELFF
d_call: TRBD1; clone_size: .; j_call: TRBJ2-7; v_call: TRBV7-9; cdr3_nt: TGTGCCAGCAGCTCGCCCGAGACAGGGTCCTACGAGCAGTACTTC; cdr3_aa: CASSSPETGSYEQYF
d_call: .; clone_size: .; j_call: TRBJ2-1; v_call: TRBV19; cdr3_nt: TGTGCCAGTAGTCAGCAGGGGCGACCTTACAATGAGCAGTTCTTC; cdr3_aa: CASSQQGRPYNEQFF
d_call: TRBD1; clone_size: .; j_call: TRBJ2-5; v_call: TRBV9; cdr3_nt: TGTGCCAGCAGCATGGGACAGGGATTCCAAGAGACCCAGTACTTC; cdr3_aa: CASSMGQGFQETQYF
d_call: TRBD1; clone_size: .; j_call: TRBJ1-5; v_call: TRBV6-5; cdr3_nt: TGTGCCAGCAGGCCCGACAGGGGAAGCAATCAGCCCCAGCATTTT; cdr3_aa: CASRPDRGSNQPQHF
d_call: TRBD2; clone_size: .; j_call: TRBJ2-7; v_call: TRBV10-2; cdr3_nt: TGCGCCAGCAAGACTAGCGGGGGTTCTGACGAGCAGTACTTC; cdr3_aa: CASKTSGGSDEQYF
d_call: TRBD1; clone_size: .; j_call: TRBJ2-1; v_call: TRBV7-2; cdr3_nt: TGTGCCAGCAGCTTAGCGCAGGGGGCGCAGTACAATGAGCAGTTCTTC; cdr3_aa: CASSLAQGAQYNEQFF
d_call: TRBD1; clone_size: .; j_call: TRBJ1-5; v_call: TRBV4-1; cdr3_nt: TGCGCCAGCAGCCAGGGACAGGGGGGCAATCAGCCCCAGCATTTT; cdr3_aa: CASSQGQGGNQPQHF
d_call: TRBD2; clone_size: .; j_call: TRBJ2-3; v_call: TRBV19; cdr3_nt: TGTGCCAGTACCTTGGGGGGGAGCACAGATACGCAGTATTTT; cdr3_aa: CASTLGGSTDTQYF
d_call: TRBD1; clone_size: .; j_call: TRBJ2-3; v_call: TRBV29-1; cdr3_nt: TGCAGCGTTGAAGCTAGGGACAGGGGGACAGATACGCAGTATTTT; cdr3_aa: CSVEARDRGTDTQYF
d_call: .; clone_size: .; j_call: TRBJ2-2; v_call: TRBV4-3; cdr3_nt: TGCGCCAGCAGCCAAGATGTGGGGCAGTCCCTCACCGGGGAGCTGTTTTTT; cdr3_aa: CASSQDVGQSLTGELFF
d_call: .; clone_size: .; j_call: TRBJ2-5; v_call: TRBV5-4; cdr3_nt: TGTGCCAGCAGCTTGGCGGCAGCCCTCGCGCGGGAGACCCAGTACTTC; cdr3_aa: CASSLAAALARETQYF
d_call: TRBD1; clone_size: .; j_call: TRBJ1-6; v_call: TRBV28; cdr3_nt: TGTGCCAGCAGTAAGGGACAGCTAAATAATTCACCCCTCCACTTT; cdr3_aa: CASSKGQLNNSPLHF
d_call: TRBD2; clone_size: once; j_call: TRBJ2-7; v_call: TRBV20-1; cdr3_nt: TGCAGTGTCGCGGGAGGGTACGAGCAGTACTTC; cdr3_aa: CSVAGGYEQYF
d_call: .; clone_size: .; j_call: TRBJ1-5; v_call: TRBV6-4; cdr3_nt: TGTGCCAGCAGTAGTCCGGGTTACAATCAGCCCCAGCATTTT; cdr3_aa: CASSSPGYNQPQHF
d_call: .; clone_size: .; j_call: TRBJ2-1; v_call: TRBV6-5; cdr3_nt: TGTGCCAGCAGGGTTCCTAGCTCCTACAATGAGCAGTTCTTC; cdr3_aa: CASRVPSSYNEQFF
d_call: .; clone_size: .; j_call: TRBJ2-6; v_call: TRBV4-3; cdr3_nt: TGCGCCAGCAGCCAAGATCTAGGGCGGGCGTTGGGGGCCAACGTCCTGACTTTC; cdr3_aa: CASSQDLGRALGANVLTF
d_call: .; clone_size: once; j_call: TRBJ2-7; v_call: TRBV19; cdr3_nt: TGTGCCAGTAGTATAGATCCCCAGGGCTACGAGCAGTACTTC; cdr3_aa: CASSIDPQGYEQYF
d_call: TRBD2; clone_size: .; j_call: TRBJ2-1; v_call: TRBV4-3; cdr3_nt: TGCGCCAGCAGCCCCGGAGGGATAGCGGGCGTAACCAATGAGCAGTTCTTC; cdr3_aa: CASSPGGIAGVTNEQFF
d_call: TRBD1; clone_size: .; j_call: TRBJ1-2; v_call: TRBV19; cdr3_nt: TGTGCCAGTAGTATAGTCCTAGGACAGGGGGCGCGGTGGGGCTACACCTTC; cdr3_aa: CASSIVLGQGARWGYTF
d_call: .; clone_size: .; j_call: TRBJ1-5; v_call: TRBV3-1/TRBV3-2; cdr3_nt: TGTGCCAGCAGCCAAGGCCATATGGGGGGAAATCAGCCCCAGCATTTT; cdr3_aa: CASSQGHMGGNQPQHF
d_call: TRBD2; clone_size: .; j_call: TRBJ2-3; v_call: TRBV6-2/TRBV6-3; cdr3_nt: TGTGCCAGCAGTCCAGCGGGAGCCCGCACAGATACGCAGTATTTT; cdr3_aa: CASSPAGARTDTQYF
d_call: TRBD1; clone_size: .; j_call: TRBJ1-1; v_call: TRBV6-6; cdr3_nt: TGTGCCAGCAGTCCGACAGGGGGCAGGACTGAAGCTTTCTTT; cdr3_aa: CASSPTGGRTEAFF
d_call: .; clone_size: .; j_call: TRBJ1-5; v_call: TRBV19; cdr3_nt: TGTGCCAGTAGGACAGGAGCCAATCAGCCCCAGCATTTT; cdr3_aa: CASRTGANQPQHF
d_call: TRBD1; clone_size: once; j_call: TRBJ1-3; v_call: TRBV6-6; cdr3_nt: TGTGCCAGCAAGGAGGACAGGAGCTCTGGAAACACCATATATTTT; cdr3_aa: CASKEDRSSGNTIYF
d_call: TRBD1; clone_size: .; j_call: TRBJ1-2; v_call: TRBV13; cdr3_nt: TGTGCCAGCAGCCGGAGGAACCGGACAGGAACACACTATGGCTACACCTTC; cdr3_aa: CASSRRNRTGTHYGYTF
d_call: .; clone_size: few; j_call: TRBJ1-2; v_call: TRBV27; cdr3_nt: TGTGCCAGCAGTTTATTTCATCGGGCGTCTACCTGGTCGACAGGAGAAGCTAACTATGGCTACACCTTC; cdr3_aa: CASSLFHRASTWSTGEANYGYTF
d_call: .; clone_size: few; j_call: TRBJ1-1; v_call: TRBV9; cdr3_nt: TGTGCCAGCAGCGTAGGAGACAGATGGAGTACTGAAGCTTTCTTT; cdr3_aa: CASSVGDRWSTEAFF
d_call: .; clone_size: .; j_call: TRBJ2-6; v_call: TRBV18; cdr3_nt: TGTGCCAGCTCACCACTCCCACACAGAACCTCTGGGGCCAACGTCCTGACTTTC; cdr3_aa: CASSPLPHRTSGANVLTF
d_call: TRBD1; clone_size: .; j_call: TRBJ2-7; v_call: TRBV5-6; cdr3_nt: TGTGCCAGCAGCCCAAGTACCAGGGGGAACGAGCAGTACTTC; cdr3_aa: CASSPSTRGNEQYF
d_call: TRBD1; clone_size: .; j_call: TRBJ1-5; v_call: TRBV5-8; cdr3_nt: TGTGCCAGCAGGCCGCCGGGACAGGGTTATCAGCCCCAGCATTTT; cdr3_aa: CASRPPGQGYQPQHF
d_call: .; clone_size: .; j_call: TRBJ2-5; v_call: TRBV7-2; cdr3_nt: TGTGCCAGCAGCTTAGGTTGGAGTGACGGTCCGCAAGAGACCCAGTACTTC; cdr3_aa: CASSLGWSDGPQETQYF
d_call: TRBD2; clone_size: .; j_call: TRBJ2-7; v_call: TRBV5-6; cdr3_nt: TGTGCCAGCAGCTACGGGACTAGCGTCGGCCAGTACTTC; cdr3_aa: CASSYGTSVGQYF
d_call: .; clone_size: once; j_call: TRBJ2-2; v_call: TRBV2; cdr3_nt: TGTGCCAGCAGGGACAGATCGAGTTATCAGTTCGCGAACACCGGGGAGCTGTTTTTT; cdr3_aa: CASRDRSSYQFANTGELFF
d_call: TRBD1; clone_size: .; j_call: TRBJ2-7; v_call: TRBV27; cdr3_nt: TGTGCCAGCAGTTTGGGACCACAGGGGTACGAGCAGTACTTC; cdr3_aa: CASSLGPQGYEQYF
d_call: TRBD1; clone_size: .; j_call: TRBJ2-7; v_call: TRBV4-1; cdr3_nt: TGCGCCAGCAGCTTAGGGACAGGGGGCTCCTACGAGCAGTACTTC; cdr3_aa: CASSLGTGGSYEQYF
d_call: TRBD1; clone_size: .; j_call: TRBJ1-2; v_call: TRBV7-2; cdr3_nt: TGTGCCAGCAGCGCTACGACAGGGGGCCTCTATGGCTACACCTTC; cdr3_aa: CASSATTGGLYGYTF
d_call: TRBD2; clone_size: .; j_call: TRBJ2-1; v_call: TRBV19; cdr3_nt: TGTGCCACCGACGGGACTAGCGGGAGGAATGAGCAGTTCTTC; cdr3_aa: CATDGTSGRNEQFF